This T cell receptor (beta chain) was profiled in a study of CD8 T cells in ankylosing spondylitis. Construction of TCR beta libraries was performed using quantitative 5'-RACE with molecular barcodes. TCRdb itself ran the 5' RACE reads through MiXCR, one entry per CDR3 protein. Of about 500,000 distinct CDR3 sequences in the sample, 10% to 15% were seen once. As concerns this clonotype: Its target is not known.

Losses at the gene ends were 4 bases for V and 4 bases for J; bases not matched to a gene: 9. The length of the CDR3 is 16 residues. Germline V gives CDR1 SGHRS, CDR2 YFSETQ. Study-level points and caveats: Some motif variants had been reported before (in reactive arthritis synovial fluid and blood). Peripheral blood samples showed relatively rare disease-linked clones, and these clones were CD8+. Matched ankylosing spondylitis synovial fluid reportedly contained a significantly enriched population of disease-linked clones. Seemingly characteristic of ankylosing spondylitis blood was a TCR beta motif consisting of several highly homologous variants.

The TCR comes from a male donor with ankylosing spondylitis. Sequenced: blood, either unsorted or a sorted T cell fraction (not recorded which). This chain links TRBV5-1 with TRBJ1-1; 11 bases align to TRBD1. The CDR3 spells CASSPRTGGAITEAFF. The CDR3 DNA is TGCGCCAGCAGCCCGAGGACAGGGGGCGCCATCACTGAAGCTTTCTTT.